Following are 29 T cell receptor beta chains from one sample sequenced in a study of identical twins. TCRdb analysed the 5' RACE reads with MiXCR anew, one entry per CDR3 protein. The sample includes 500,000 to 550,000 distinct CDR3 sequences, less than 25% of them seen just once. These data are also associated with another study on T cells expressing NK-cell markers.

Sequenced sample: CD4+ T cells sorted from blood. The receptors shown here come from a woman aged 18-30 years in good health.

This clonotype was found a few times. The chain couples TRBV7-2 to TRBJ2-1; maybe TRBD2 (6 bases). This CDR3 contains 14 residues. V shed 5 bases and J shed 6 bases, with 14 bases lying between them. CDR1 is SGHTA and CDR2 is FQGNSA in the germline V gene. The CDR3 sequence is CASSHGLPLNEQFF. The CDR3 nucleotides are TGTGCCAGCAGCCACGGACTACCACTCAATGAGCAGTTCTTC.

V is TRBV18 and J is TRBJ2-2, with D perhaps assigned TRBD1 or TRBD2 (5 bases each). From germline, CDR1 is KGHSH and CDR2 LQKENI. Trimming took 3 bases from V and 6 from J, leaving 14 bases between them. The CDR3 has 15 amino acids. The CDR3 sequence is CASSPLHQGAGELFF. The CDR3 DNA follows: TGTGCCAGCTCACCTCTACATCAGGGAGCCGGGGAGCTGTTTTTT.

This clonotype was observed a few times. The chain uses TRBV7-2 and TRBJ1-1; D is ambiguous. Trimming left V 2 bases short and J 6 bases short, with 13 bases between. The germline V gene encodes CDR1 SGHTA and CDR2 FQGNSA. This CDR3 spans 14 amino acids. The CDR3 DNA reads TGTGCCAGCAGCTTACTAACGCCTCTTGCTGAAGCTTTCTTT. This translates into CASSLLTPLAEAFF. Looking up the rest from reference TRBV7-2 and TRBJ1-1 gives the full variable domain: GAGVSQSPSNKVTEKGKDVELRCDPISGHTALYWYRQSLGQGLEFLIYFQGNSAPDKSGLPSDRFSAERTGGSVSTLTIQRTQQEDSAVYLCASSLLTPLAEAFFGQGTRLTVV.

There are many counts of this clonotype. The V call is TRBV12-3 or TRBV12-4, the J call TRBJ2-3, with unresolved D. V lost 3 bases and J lost 5, with 9 bases in between. CDR3 size: 13 residues. CDR3 sequence (DNA): TGTGCCAGCAGTTTCGGGCCCAAAGATACGCAGTATTTT. Protein sequence: CASSFGPKDTQYF.

The chain carries TRBV15 and TRBJ2-7; no firm D call. This CDR3 comprises 13 residues. The germline gives CDR1 LNHNV, CDR2 YYDKDF (reference sequence). V lost 0 bases and J 4 bases, leaving 7 bases between the germline ends. CDR3 in DNA: TGTGCCACCAGCAGAGATATCGAGTACGAGCAGTACTTC. Its translation: CATSRDIEYEQYF.

Here the CDR3 reads CASSFGLAPPDTQYF. Written as DNA, the CDR3 is TGTGCCAGCAGCTTTGGGCTGGCCCCACCTGATACGCAGTATTTT. The chain recombines TRBV5-6 with TRBJ2-3; no clear D gene. The CDR3 consists of 15 residues. V shed 2 bases and J shed 6 bases, with 16 bases lying between them. CDR1 and CDR2 from the germline V gene are SGHDT and YYEEEE.

The rearrangement joins TRBV11-3 to TRBJ2-3, with D uncertain. Trimming took off 1 base at V and 5 bases at J, with 7 bases between the two ends. The CDR3 contains 13 residues. Germline assignment: CDR1 SGHNT and CDR2 YENEEA. The CDR3 bases are TGTGCCAGCAGCTTAGGGTTCGGAGATACGCAGTATTTT. It is translated as CASSLGFGDTQYF.

V usage is TRBV7-9 and J usage is TRBJ2-3; possibly TRBD1 or TRBD2 for D (7 bases each). This CDR3 has 16 amino acids. CDR1 is SEHNR, CDR2 FQNEAQ, per germline (reference sequence). V gave up 1 base and J gave up 3 bases, with 14 bases separating them. CDR3 DNA: TGTGCCAGCAGCTTAGGGGAGGGGGCCCCTACAGATACGCAGTATTTT. Its translation is CASSLGEGAPTDTQYF.

This clonotype was recorded a few times. The rearrangement uses TRBV20-1 and TRBJ2-3; TRBD2 agrees at 8 bases. V shed 7 bases, J shed 3 bases, and the junction held 12 bases outside the gene matches. Germline V CDR1 and CDR2: DFQATT, SNEGSKA (reference sequence). The CDR3 covers 15 residues. The CDR3 loop is CSVDRAGGGTDTQYF. The CDR3 nucleotides are TGCAGTGTTGACCGCGCGGGGGGAGGGACAGATACGCAGTATTTT.

The chain recombines TRBV6-1 with TRBJ2-1; 11 bases map to TRBD2. V lost 5 bases and J lost 10; bases outside the gene matches: 7. Germline values: CDR1 MNHNS, CDR2 SASEGT. The CDR3 has 14 residues. For the CDR3, the DNA is TGTGCCAGCAGTCGTGCTAGCGGGGGGCCCGAGCAGTTCTTC. Its protein product is CASSRASGGPEQFF.

This clonotype has only a few counts. The rearrangement joins TRBV7-2 to TRBJ2-7; D might be TRBD1 (5 bases). The V and J ends lost 5 bases and 7 bases respectively, with 15 bases between them. The CDR3 loop spans 13 amino acids. The germline gives CDR1 SGHTA, CDR2 FQGNSA. CDR3 sequence (DNA): TGTGCCAGCAGCCTAGTAGGGGAAGCGGAGCAGTACTTC. Its translation is CASSLVGEAEQYF. The whole variable domain, remainder taken from reference TRBV7-2 and TRBJ2-7, is GAGVSQSPSNKVTEKGKDVELRCDPISGHTALYWYRQSLGQGLEFLIYFQGNSAPDKSGLPSDRFSAERTGGSVSTLTIQRTQQEDSAVYLCASSLVGEAEQYFGPGTRLTVT.

This clonotype was counted ten times or more. The gene calls are TRBV7-8 and TRBJ2-7; D not certain. Germline CDR1 is SGHVS and CDR2 is FQNEAQ. Trimming shortened V by 5 bases and J by 1 base, and 18 bases separated the two germline ends. The length of the CDR3 is 16 residues. The CDR3 DNA reads as TGTGCCAGCAGCCACTCCCGAACCCTGAAATCCTACGAGCAGTACTTC. Amino acid sequence: CASSHSRTLKSYEQYF. Full variable domain (remainder filled in from reference TRBV7-8 and TRBJ2-7): GAGVSQSPRYKVAKRGQDVALRCDPISGHVSLFWYQQALGQGPEFLTYFQNEAQLDKSGLPSDRFFAERPEGSVSTLKIQRTQQEDSAVYLCASSHSRTLKSYEQYFGPGTRLTVT.

This clonotype was picked up a small number of times. For the CDR3, the DNA is TGTGCCAGCAGTTTTAGGGGTGGCAATCAGCCCCAGCATTTT. This codes for CASSFRGGNQPQHF. V gene TRBV12-3 or TRBV12-4 combines with J gene TRBJ1-5; TRBD1 is a possible D gene (5 bases). The CDR3 has 14 amino acids. V lost 3 bases and J lost 2, with 8 bases in between.

This clonotype was detected only a few times. The gene calls are TRBV7-2 and TRBJ2-1; 14 positions match TRBD2. The CDR3 is 16 residues long. With 5 bases clipped from V and 6 bases from J, the junction kept 6 bases outside the gene matches. Germline CDR1 and CDR2: SGHTA and FQGNSA. The CDR3 region is CASSPPGLAGVNEQFF. The CDR3 nucleotides are TGTGCCAGCAGCCCCCCGGGACTAGCGGGAGTCAATGAGCAGTTCTTC.

The chain combines TRBV5-6 with TRBJ1-2, with D unresolved. V lost 1 base and J 3 bases, leaving 7 bases between the germline ends. The germline V gene encodes CDR1 SGHDT and CDR2 YYEEEE. The CDR3 loop spans 13 amino acids. The CDR3 here is CASSLSVDYGYTF. CDR3 DNA sequence: TGTGCCAGCAGCTTGTCGGTTGACTATGGCTACACCTTC.

The sample holds a few counts of this clonotype. The gene calls are TRBV20-1 and TRBJ1-4; D remains ambiguous. CDR3 size: 14 residues. V dropped 0 bases and J dropped 8 bases, with 13 bases sitting between them. The germline V gene encodes CDR1 DFQATT and CDR2 SNEGSKA (reference sequence). In DNA, the CDR3 is TGCAGTGCTAGAGATGGCCGAAGCGGAGAAAAACTGTTTTTT. Protein: CSARDGRSGEKLFF.

This CDR3 is CSAPGQGTGELFF. The CDR3 coding sequence is TGCAGTGCTCCGGGACAGGGGACCGGGGAGCTGTTTTTT. The rearrangement joins TRBV20-1 to TRBJ2-2; 10 positions agree with TRBD1. Germline-derived CDR1 and CDR2 are DFQATT and SNEGSKA (reference sequence). The V and J ends lost 5 bases and 5 bases, in that order; junction bases with no gene match: 2. The length of the CDR3 is 13 residues.

This clonotype was seen more than once but under ten times. The chain joins TRBV12-3 or TRBV12-4 to TRBJ2-7; TRBD2 agrees at 9 bases. Losses at the gene ends were 3 bases for V and 7 bases for J; bases not matched to a gene: 4. This CDR3 region has 13 residues. The DNA of the CDR3 is TGTGCCAGCAGTTTGGGGACTAGCCCAGAGCAGTACTTC. Amino acids: CASSLGTSPEQYF.

The chain carries TRBV15 and TRBJ1-5, with D tentatively TRBD1 (5 bases). CDR1 is LNHNV, CDR2 YYDKDF, per germline (reference sequence). The CDR3 length is 16 residues. Trimming cost V 6 bases and J 0 bases, with 15 bases left between them. The CDR3 DNA reads as TGTGCCACCAGTACCGACAGTCATTATAGCAATCAGCCCCAGCATTTT. Protein product: CATSTDSHYSNQPQHF. The whole variable domain, remainder taken from reference TRBV15 and TRBJ1-5, is DAMVIQNPRYQVTQFGKPVTLSCSQTLNHNVMYWYQQKSSQAPKLLFHYYDKDFNNEADTPDNFQSRRPNTSFCFLDIRSPGLGDTAMYLCATSTDSHYSNQPQHFGDGTRLSIL.

The chain uses TRBV5-8 and TRBJ2-1; 10 bases align to TRBD1. Germline CDR1 SGHTS, CDR2 YDEGEE. The CDR3 is 15 amino acids. The J segment lost 7 bases and the V segment lost 1 base, leaving 5 bases of the junction unmatched. DNA for the CDR3: TGTGCCAGCAGCTTGCCGGGACAGGGGAGGAATGAGCAGTTCTTC. This gives the protein CASSLPGQGRNEQFF.

The rearrangement uses TRBV7-8 and TRBJ2-7; D might be TRBD1 or TRBD2, each matching 5 bases. This CDR3 is 18 amino acids long. The V gene lost 4 bases and the J gene lost 2 bases, with 24 bases spanning the gap. Germline V gene sequence: CDR1 SGHVS, CDR2 FQNEAQ. CDR3 in DNA: TGTGCCAGCAGCTCCTCCGGGACCCTTGAATATAGCCCCTACGAGCAGTACTTC. This encodes CASSSSGTLEYSPYEQYF.

This clonotype was counted between two and nine times. The CDR3 is CASSLQGSENEKLFF. Here the CDR3 DNA reads TGCGCCAGCAGCTTACAGGGCAGTGAGAATGAAAAACTGTTTTTT. V is TRBV5-1 and J is TRBJ1-4, with D maybe TRBD1 (6 bases). The CDR3 consists of 15 residues. CDR1 SGHRS and CDR2 YFSETQ come from the germline V gene. V lost 2 bases and J lost 5, with 13 bases in between.

The chain joins TRBV11-3 to TRBJ2-5; D gene unclear. Germline CDR1 is SGHNT and CDR2 is YENEEA. Trimming removed 5 bases from V and 5 bases from J, with 12 bases in between. This CDR3 spans 13 amino acids. This chain's CDR3 is CASSLGPTETQYF. DNA of the CDR3: TGTGCCAGCAGCCTCGGTCCTACGGAGACCCAGTACTTC.

The chain recombines TRBV20-1 with TRBJ2-1; 16 bases map to TRBD2. Per the germline V gene, CDR1 is DFQATT and CDR2 is SNEGSKA (reference sequence). J was trimmed by 0 bases and V by 6 bases; bases with no gene match: 8. CDR3 size: 18 residues. The CDR3 is CSAMGLAGGLSSYNEQFF. The DNA for the CDR3 is TGCAGTGCGATGGGACTAGCGGGAGGGCTTAGCTCCTACAATGAGCAGTTCTTC.

This clonotype was picked up a small number of times. The chain joins TRBV5-6 to TRBJ2-7; D tentatively fits TRBD1 or TRBD2 (5 bases each). The CDR3 sequence is 15 residues long. V lost 4 bases and J 2 bases, leaving 16 bases between the germline ends. The germline gives CDR1 SGHDT, CDR2 YYEEEE. The CDR3 DNA follows: TGTGCCAGCAGCCCCCTTGGGGGACCACCCTACGAGCAGTACTTC. Translated: CASSPLGGPPYEQYF.

A few counts support this clonotype. The chain links TRBV6-1 to TRBJ2-5; no definite D call. Germline V gives CDR1 MNHNS, CDR2 SASEGT. V was clipped by 1 base and J by 5 bases, with 5 bases between them. The CDR3 covers 12 residues. CDR3 DNA: TGTGCCAGCAGTGAAGTTTGGGAGACCCAGTACTTC. Translating gives CASSEVWETQYF.

This chain joins TRBV3-1 and TRBJ2-5; possible D gene TRBD1, 5 bases. The V end was cut by 4 bases, the J end by 3 bases, with 12 bases between. The CDR3 has 14 amino acids. Germline V gene lookup returns CDR1 LGHDT and CDR2 YNNKEL (reference sequence). DNA for the CDR3: TGTGCCAGCAGCCCTAGGGGCAGCAAAGAGACCCAGTACTTC. This gives the protein CASSPRGSKETQYF.

This clonotype has more than one count but fewer than ten. The DNA for the CDR3 is TGTGCCAGCAGAACTAGCGGGAGAACGGGTGAGCAGTTCTTC. It codes for CASRTSGRTGEQFF. This chain joins TRBV6-1 and TRBJ2-1, with 11 bases that match TRBD2. J gave up 9 bases and V 6 bases, and 7 bases lay outside the gene matches. This CDR3 has 14 amino acids. Germline V CDR1 and CDR2: MNHNS, SASEGT.

This clonotype came up a few times. This chain joins TRBV20-1 and TRBJ2-1, with D unclear. With 5 bases removed from V and 9 bases from J, the gap between germline ends came to 8 bases. CDR3 length equals 10 residues. The V gene's germline CDR1 is DFQATT and CDR2 SNEGSKA (reference sequence). DNA for the CDR3: TGCAGTGCTCTCGACTCTGAGCAGTTCTTC. Translated: CSALDSEQFF.